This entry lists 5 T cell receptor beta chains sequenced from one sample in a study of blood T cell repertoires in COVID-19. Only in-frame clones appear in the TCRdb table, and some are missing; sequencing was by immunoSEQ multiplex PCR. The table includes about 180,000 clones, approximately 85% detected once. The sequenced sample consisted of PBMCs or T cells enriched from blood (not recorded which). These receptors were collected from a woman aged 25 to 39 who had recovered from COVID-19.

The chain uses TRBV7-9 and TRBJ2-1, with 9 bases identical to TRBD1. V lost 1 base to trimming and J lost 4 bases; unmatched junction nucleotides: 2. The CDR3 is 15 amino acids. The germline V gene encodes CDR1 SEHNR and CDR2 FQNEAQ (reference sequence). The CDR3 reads CASSLGDREYNEQFF. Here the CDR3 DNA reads TGTGCCAGCAGCTTAGGGGACAGGGAGTACAATGAGCAGTTCTTC.

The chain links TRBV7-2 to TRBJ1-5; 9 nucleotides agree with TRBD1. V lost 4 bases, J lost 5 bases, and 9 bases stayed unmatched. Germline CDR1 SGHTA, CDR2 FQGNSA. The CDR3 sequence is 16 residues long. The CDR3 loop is CASSSRRGQGYQPQHF. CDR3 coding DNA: TGTGCCAGCAGCTCAAGACGGGGACAGGGCTATCAGCCCCAGCATTTT.

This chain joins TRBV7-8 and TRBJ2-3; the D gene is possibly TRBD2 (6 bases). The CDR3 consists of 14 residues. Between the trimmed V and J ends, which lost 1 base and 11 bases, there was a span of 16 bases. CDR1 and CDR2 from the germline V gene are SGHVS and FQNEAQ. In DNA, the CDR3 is TGTGCCAGCAGCTTAGTATCAGGACTACAGGTGCAGTATTTT. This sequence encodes CASSLVSGLQVQYF.

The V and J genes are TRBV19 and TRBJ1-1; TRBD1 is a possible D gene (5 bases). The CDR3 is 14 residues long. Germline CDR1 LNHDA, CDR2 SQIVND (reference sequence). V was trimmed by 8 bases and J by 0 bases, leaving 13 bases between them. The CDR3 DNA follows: TGTGCCAGTGCCGCAGGGATAGTGAACACTGAAGCTTTCTTT. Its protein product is CASAAGIVNTEAFF.

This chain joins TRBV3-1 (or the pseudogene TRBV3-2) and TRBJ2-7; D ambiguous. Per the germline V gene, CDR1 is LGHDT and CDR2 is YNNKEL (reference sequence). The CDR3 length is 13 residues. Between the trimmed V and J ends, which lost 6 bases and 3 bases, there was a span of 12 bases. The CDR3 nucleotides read TGTGCCAGCAGTCACTATAAGGACTACGAGCAGTACTTC. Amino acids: CASSHYKDYEQYF.